This T cell receptor beta chain stems from a study of T cell responses to AZD1222 COVID-19 vaccine. Clones were read by immunoSEQ multiplex PCR, and TCRdb kept only the in-frame ones, dropping some. The table has roughly 150,000 clones, roughly nine tenths seen once. The source was peripheral blood, collected after recovery from COVID-19. This clonotype originated in an adult who had recovered from COVID-19.

The CDR3 sequence: CASSSYAGSGNTIYF. The CDR3 nucleotides are TGTGCCAGCAGCTCCTATGCGGGGTCTGGAAACACCATATATTTT. The rearrangement joins TRBV7-2 to TRBJ1-3; no clear D. From germline, CDR1 is SGHTA and CDR2 FQGNSA. This CDR3 is built from 15 residues. Trimming pared 4 bases from V and 1 base from J, leaving 11 bases between.